This T cell receptor (beta chain) was obtained from a study of Ad26.COV2.S vaccination and SARS-CoV-2 variants. This CDR3 contains 13 residues. V lost 6 bases and J lost 12, with 17 bases in between. Germline V CDR1 and CDR2: MNHEY, SVGAGI. Noted treatment: some 20 received Ad26.COV2.S at low or high dose, single or two shots; several received placebo; per-sample allocation not given. At day 63 after the first vaccine or placebo injection, samples were drawn. TCRdb keeps only in-frame clones here, not all; method: immunoSEQ multiplex PCR. This sample yields roughly 380,000 clones, of which around 86% are seen a single time; about 3% belongs to the top ten.

Sequenced material: peripheral blood, taken in a trial of Ad26.COV2.S vaccine versus placebo. The clonotype originates from a person between 18 and 65 years old who received the Ad26.COV2.S COVID-19 vaccine or a placebo. This sequence joins TRBV6-5 and TRBJ1-4, with D possibly TRBD1 on 5 matching bases. DNA of the CDR3: TGTGCCAGCAGGATGACGGCGGAAGGGGAACTGTTTTTT. Translating it yields CASRMTAEGELFF.